This entry lists 27 T cell receptor beta chains sequenced from one sample in a study of cytomegalovirus exposure and HLA in healthy donors. PCR involved 60 Vbeta and 13 Jbeta primers. Clones were read by immunoSEQ multiplex PCR, and TCRdb kept only the in-frame ones, dropping some. The sample records about 130,000 clones, roughly 80% being singletons. The source material was PBMCs. These receptors all come from a male donor in good health and CMV-seronegative.

The chain uses TRBV9 and TRBJ2-1, with TRBD2 identical over 10 bases. The CDR3 length is 15 residues. The junction had 5 bases not matched to a gene; V was cut back by 0 bases and J by 8 bases. Germline V gene data show CDR1 as SGDLS and CDR2 as YYNGEE. The CDR3 here is CASSVAGLAPDEQFF. CDR3 sequence (DNA): TGTGCCAGCAGCGTAGCGGGACTAGCGCCGGATGAGCAGTTCTTC.

V is TRBV14 and J is TRBJ2-1, with TRBD1 matching 8 bases. CDR1 is SGHDN, CDR2 FVKESK, per germline. Trimming cost V 2 bases and J 7 bases; bases outside gene matches: 13. CDR3 size: 17 residues. The CDR3 region is CASSQQTYRDRKNEQFF. In nucleotides, the CDR3 is TGTGCCAGCAGCCAACAGACATACCGGGACAGGAAGAATGAGCAGTTCTTC.

This clone was detected only a few times. CDR3 bases: TGTGCCAGCATAGGCGGCGGGAGGGCCTCGGAGACCCAGTACTTC. This sequence encodes CASIGGGRASETQYF. V is TRBV2 and J is TRBJ2-5, with 9 bases that match TRBD2. The CDR3 contains 15 residues. Germline loops: CDR1 SNHLY, CDR2 FYNNEI. After removal of 7 bases from V and 5 bases from J, the junction contained 11 bases not matched to a gene.

The chain joins TRBV18 to TRBJ1-4, with D tentatively TRBD1 (5 bases). The CDR3 totals 13 residues. In germline, CDR1 is KGHSH, CDR2 LQKENI. Deletions cut 5 bases from V and 8 bases from J, with 12 bases between. This CDR3 reads CASSTSNREKLFF. The CDR3 DNA is TGTGCCAGCTCAACATCGAACAGGGAAAAACTGTTTTTT.

This clone was counted between two and nine times. The J gene is TRBJ2-1, the V gene TRBV6-5; D is perhaps TRBD2 (5 bases). With 7 bases removed from V and 9 bases from J, the gap between germline ends came to 10 bases. The germline V gene has CDR1 MNHEY and CDR2 SVGAGI. The CDR3 extends over 11 amino acids. In nucleotides, the CDR3 is TGTGCCAGCACCAAAGGGAGTGAGCAGTTCTTC. Amino acid sequence: CASTKGSEQFF.

The CDR3, as DNA: TGTGCCAGTAGTATAGACCGACCGGGTGGGGCCAACGTCCTGACTTTC. It yields the protein CASSIDRPGGANVLTF. The chain joins TRBV19 to TRBJ2-6, with D unresolved. The length of the CDR3 is 16 residues. The germline CDR1 and CDR2 sequences are LNHDA and SQIVND (reference sequence). V lost 0 bases to trimming and J lost 3 bases, with 9 bases between them.

The rearrangement links TRBV6-5 to TRBJ2-1; tentative D call: TRBD2 (6 bases). The V end lost 10 bases, the J end lost 4 bases, and 14 bases lay between the germline ends. Germline V gene sequence: CDR1 MNHEY, CDR2 SVGAGI. CDR3 size: 13 residues. CDR3 sequence reads: CATAGPLYNEQFF. The CDR3 region has the DNA TGTGCCACCGCGGGACCGCTATACAATGAGCAGTTCTTC.

V and J are TRBV7-6 and TRBJ1-6; 10 bases align to TRBD1. The CDR3 extends over 15 amino acids. V was clipped by 5 bases and J by 7 bases; unmatched bases: 5. Germline-derived CDR1 and CDR2 are SGHVS and FNYEAQ. CDR3: CASSIRDRGNSPLHF. The CDR3 region has the DNA TGTGCCAGCAGCATCCGGGACAGGGGAAATTCACCCCTCCACTTT.

J is TRBJ1-5 and V is TRBV5-5; D is possibly TRBD1 (5 bases). The CDR3 totals 15 residues. From germline, CDR1 is SGHKS and CDR2 YYEKEE (reference sequence). Trimming removed 4 bases at V and 1 base at J, with 12 bases between. CDR3 loop: CASSASGGSNQPQHF. CDR3 DNA sequence: TGTGCCAGCAGCGCGAGTGGGGGGAGCAATCAGCCCCAGCATTTT. Full variable domain (missing parts from reference TRBV5-5 and TRBJ1-5): DAGVTQSPTHLIKTRGQQVTLRCSPISGHKSVSWYQQVLGQGPQFIFQYYEKEERGRGNFPDRFSARQFPNYSSELNVNALLLGDSALYLCASSASGGSNQPQHFGDGTRLSIL.

This clone was seen once. This chain links TRBV27 with TRBJ2-7; TRBD1 is a possible D gene (6 bases). The V gene lost 3 bases and the J gene lost 7 bases, with 16 bases spanning the gap. Per the germline V gene, CDR1 is MNHEY and CDR2 is SMNVEV (reference sequence). The CDR3 length is 14 residues. The CDR3 nucleotides are TGTGCCAGCAGTTTTGGCCAGGGACAAGGGGAGCAGTACTTC. This gives the protein CASSFGQGQGEQYF.

The V and J genes are TRBV18 and TRBJ2-4; maybe TRBD2 (6 bases). Trimming left V 0 bases short and J 9 bases short, with 6 bases between. The CDR3 sequence is 12 residues long. Germline V lookup: CDR1 KGHSH, CDR2 LQKENI. CDR3 loop: CASSPPGGIQYF. The CDR3 region has the DNA TGTGCCAGCTCACCACCCGGGGGCATTCAGTACTTC.

The chain recombines TRBV7-2 with TRBJ2-7; TRBD1 aligns across 8 bases. Germline CDR1 reads SGHTA; CDR2 reads FQGNSA. This CDR3 region has 15 residues. The J segment lost 2 bases and the V segment lost 5 bases, leaving 8 bases of the junction unmatched. CDR3 loop: CASSAELGQAYEQYF. The CDR3 DNA follows: TGTGCCAGCAGCGCCGAACTGGGACAGGCCTACGAGCAGTACTTC.

V is TRBV7-9 and J is TRBJ2-1; 9 bases match TRBD2. V lost 4 bases to trimming and J lost 9 bases; unmatched junction nucleotides: 7. The CDR3 spans 14 residues. From germline, CDR1 is SEHNR and CDR2 FQNEAQ (reference sequence). CDR3 protein: CASSSRTSDPEQFF. The DNA for the CDR3 is TGTGCCAGCAGCTCCCGGACTAGCGATCCTGAGCAGTTCTTC.

The sample holds one count of this clone. The chain combines TRBV6-5 with TRBJ2-7; 8 nucleotides match TRBD1. The V segment lost 5 bases and the J segment 5 bases; nucleotides outside the gene matches: 8. The CDR3 contains 14 residues. Germline V gene lookup returns CDR1 MNHEY and CDR2 SVGAGI. CDR3 loop: CASSPRTGNHEQYF. DNA of the CDR3: TGTGCCAGCAGTCCTCGGACAGGGAATCACGAGCAGTACTTC.

CDR3 residues: CASSQSQREYAYEQYF. The CDR3 bases are TGTGCCAGCAGCCAATCCCAGCGGGAGTACGCCTACGAGCAGTACTTC. The rearrangement uses TRBV4-2 and TRBJ2-7; 8 bases match TRBD2. After removal of 2 bases from V and 2 bases from J, the junction contained 8 bases not matched to a gene. The germline V gene encodes CDR1 LGHNA and CDR2 YNFKEQ. The CDR3 is made up of 16 amino acids.

V gene TRBV9 combines with J gene TRBJ2-2; possible D gene TRBD1, 6 bases. Germline V CDR1 and CDR2: SGDLS, YYNGEE. This CDR3 has 17 residues. Trimming removed 3 bases at V and 2 bases at J, with 17 bases between. The chain's CDR3 is CASSESTGLRNTGELFF. The CDR3 nucleotides read TGTGCCAGCAGCGAATCCACAGGGCTAAGAAACACCGGGGAGCTGTTTTTT.

The chain carries TRBV11-3 and TRBJ2-2, with D hard to call. The germline gives CDR1 SGHNT, CDR2 YENEEA. The CDR3 spans 17 residues. V was trimmed by 0 bases and J by 2 bases, leaving 13 bases between them. CDR3 in amino acids: CASSLEQNGFNTGELFF. In nucleotides, the CDR3 is TGTGCCAGCAGCTTAGAACAAAACGGGTTCAACACCGGGGAGCTGTTTTTT.

The chain is built from TRBV20-1 and TRBJ1-2, with 7 bases lining up with TRBD1. The trim removed 7 bases at V and 3 bases at J, leaving 2 bases unmatched. Germline-derived CDR1 and CDR2 are DFQATT and SNEGSKA (reference sequence). This CDR3 is built from 11 residues. The CDR3 DNA follows: TGCAGTGGGGACAGCGACTATGGCTACACCTTC. Translating it yields CSGDSDYGYTF.

For this clone: The junction and the germline gene differ at one end; a read error may be behind it. The chain employs TRBV7-9 and TRBJ1-2, with 12 bases matching TRBD1. Germline lookup yields CDR1 SEHNR and CDR2 FQNEAQ (reference sequence). The CDR3 spans 16 residues. CDR3 sequence: CSSSLAGTGGIYGYTF. DNA of the CDR3: TGTTCCAGCAGCTTAGCCGGGACAGGGGGCATCTATGGCTACACCTTC. The full variable domain, with the rest looked up from reference TRBV7-9 and TRBJ1-2, is DTGVSQNPRHKITKRGQNVTFRCDPISEHNRLYWYRQTLGQGPEFLTYFQNEAQLEKSRLLSDRFSAERPKGSFSTLEIQRTEQGDSAMYLCSSSLAGTGGIYGYTFGSGTRLTVV.

The CDR3, as DNA: TGTGCCAGCAAATCGGACACCCTTTATGGCTACACCTTC. It encodes CASKSDTLYGYTF. The chain carries TRBV6-5 and TRBJ1-2, with D possibly being TRBD1 (5 bases). The germline V and J ends were trimmed by 7 bases and 5 bases, with 14 bases remaining between them. There are 13 residues in the CDR3. CDR1 MNHEY and CDR2 SVGAGI come from the germline V gene.

This chain connects TRBV28 to TRBJ2-7; 9 bases line up with TRBD1. The CDR3 totals 13 residues. V lost 6 bases, J lost 7 bases, and 7 bases stayed unmatched. The germline CDR1 and CDR2 sequences are MDHEN and SYDVKM. DNA of the CDR3: TGTGCCAGCAGAAGGGACAGGGTCTCTGAGCAGTACTTC. It yields the protein CASRRDRVSEQYF.

The chain couples TRBV5-8 to TRBJ2-5; TRBD1 agrees at 8 bases. The CDR3 has 18 residues. CDR1 is SGHTS and CDR2 is YDEGEE in the germline V gene. The J segment lost 6 bases and the V segment lost 1 base, leaving 17 bases of the junction unmatched. The CDR3 sequence is CASSLMFWGQADSKTQYF. The CDR3 DNA reads TGTGCCAGCAGCTTGATGTTTTGGGGACAGGCCGACTCCAAGACCCAGTACTTC. Drawing the rest from reference TRBV5-8 and TRBJ2-5, the complete variable domain is EAGVTQSPTHLIKTRGQQATLRCSPISGHTSVYWYQQALGLGLQFLLWYDEGEERNRGNFPPRFSGRQFPNYSSELNVNALELEDSALYLCASSLMFWGQADSKTQYFGPGTRLLVL.

This chain joins TRBV5-1 and TRBJ2-1; 9 nucleotides align to TRBD2. Losses at the gene ends were 4 bases for V and 5 bases for J; bases not matched to a gene: 7. CDR1 and CDR2 from the germline V gene are SGHRS and YFSETQ. The CDR3 spans 15 residues. The CDR3 here is CASSRGTSGHNEQFF. In DNA form, the CDR3 reads TGCGCCAGCAGCCGCGGAACTAGCGGGCACAATGAGCAGTTCTTC.

The rearrangement links TRBV11-1 to TRBJ2-7; TRBD2 agrees at 13 bases. The CDR3 consists of 15 residues. Germline trimming cut 2 bases from V and 4 bases from J; bases unmatched to any gene: 2. CDR1 is SGHAT, CDR2 FQDESV, per germline (reference sequence). CDR3 protein: CASSLLGLAGYEQYF. Written as DNA, the CDR3 is TGTGCCAGCAGCTTATTGGGACTAGCGGGATACGAGCAGTACTTC.

The rearrangement uses TRBV21-1 and TRBJ2-2; the table assigns TRBD1, which was not confirmed against the DNA. TRBV21-1 is shown as a pseudogene. This CDR3 is built from 15 residues. CDR3 protein: CASSLGQGDTGELFF. The CDR3 region has the DNA TGTGCCAGCAGCCTGGGGCAGGGGGACACCGGGGAGCTGTTTTTT.

This clone has a single count. The V and J genes are TRBV6-6 and TRBJ1-5, with D hard to call. Germline V CDR1 and CDR2: MNHNY, SVGAGI (reference sequence). The CDR3 is 15 residues long. Trimming shortened V by 0 bases and J by 1 base, and 7 bases separated the two germline ends. The CDR3 reads CASSYSRGSNQPQHF. CDR3 sequence (DNA): TGTGCCAGCAGTTACTCGAGAGGGAGCAATCAGCCCCAGCATTTT.

This chain links TRBV9 with TRBJ2-7; 9 positions match TRBD1. CDR1 is SGDLS and CDR2 is YYNGEE in the germline V gene. Unmatched junction bases numbered 5, after V lost 7 bases and J lost 3 bases. This CDR3 comprises 13 residues. This chain's CDR3 is CASGPGQGYEQYF. DNA of the CDR3: TGTGCCAGCGGTCCGGGACAGGGCTACGAGCAGTACTTC.